Following are 5 T cell receptor beta chains from one sample sequenced in a study of cytomegalovirus exposure and HLA in healthy donors. This PCR relied on a set of 60 Vbeta primers and 13 Jbeta primers. The assay was immunoSEQ multiplex PCR, and TCRdb's table has in-frame clones only and misses some. This table lists approximately 58,000 clones. The sample taken for sequencing was PBMCs. These receptors were collected from a woman between 50 and 59 years old in good health and CMV-seropositive.

The chain couples TRBV7-2 to TRBJ2-3; 7 positions match TRBD2. This CDR3 spans 16 amino acids. Germline values: CDR1 SGHTA, CDR2 FQGNSA. V shed 2 bases, J shed 7 bases, and the junction held 12 bases outside the gene matches. CDR3 region: CASSLLLSAGENTQYF. CDR3 DNA sequence: TGTGCCAGCAGCTTATTATTATCTGCGGGGGAAAATACGCAGTATTTT. The whole variable domain, filled in from reference TRBV7-2 and TRBJ2-3, reads GAGVSQSPSNKVTEKGKDVELRCDPISGHTALYWYRQSLGQGLEFLIYFQGNSAPDKSGLPSDRFSAERTGGSVSTLTIQRTQQEDSAVYLCASSLLLSAGENTQYFGPGTRLTVL.

The chain has TRBV18 and TRBJ2-7, with 9 bases matching TRBD1. Germline assignment: CDR1 KGHSH and CDR2 LQKENI. V was clipped by 8 bases and J by 0 bases; unmatched bases: 5. This CDR3 is 14 amino acids long. The CDR3 is CASRGDRVSYEQYF. The DNA for the CDR3 is TGTGCCAGCAGGGGGGACAGGGTCTCCTACGAGCAGTACTTC.

The chain carries TRBV30 and TRBJ1-1; TRBD1 matches 8 bases. This CDR3 region has 12 residues. V dropped 2 bases and J dropped 5; count of bases not matched to a gene: 1. Germline V gives CDR1 GTSNPN, CDR2 SVGIG (reference sequence). CDR3 sequence: CAWSTGGTEAFF. The CDR3 bases are TGTGCCTGGAGTACAGGGGGAACTGAAGCTTTCTTT.

The rearrangement links TRBV28 to TRBJ2-1; D call uncertain. The germline V gene has CDR1 MDHEN and CDR2 SYDVKM. The V gene lost 5 bases and the J gene lost 0 bases, with 14 bases spanning the gap. The CDR3 sequence is 16 residues long. CDR3 residues: CASSRPQWSSYNEQFF. DNA for the CDR3: TGTGCCAGCAGTCGCCCGCAGTGGAGCTCCTACAATGAGCAGTTCTTC.

Comment on this clone: Other nucleotide sequences in the sample specify the same CDR3. V is TRBV29-1 and J is TRBJ2-1; 11 bases fit TRBD2. This CDR3 is 17 amino acids long. CDR1 SQVTM and CDR2 ANQGSEA come from the germline V gene. The trim removed 6 bases at V and 6 bases at J, leaving 16 bases unmatched. CDR3 in amino acids: CSVPYGVLAGGGNEQFF. CDR3 DNA sequence: TGCAGCGTCCCGTACGGGGTTCTAGCGGGAGGTGGCAATGAGCAGTTCTTC.